These T cell receptor beta chains were read from a single sample in a study of cytomegalovirus exposure and HLA in healthy donors. Profiled with immunoSEQ multiplex PCR; TCRdb holds only in-frame clones, not every one. The sample includes around 350,000 clones, roughly 88% of them seen just once. Material for sequencing was PBMCs. Receptors were obtained from a woman aged 18-30 years in good health and CMV-seronegative. CDR3s include the opening cysteine and the closing phenylalanine or tryptophan. The D gene is left open where the match is weak. Clone sizes are given selectively: once, few, many, or a class where the clone is expanded.

v_call	d_call	clone_size	j_call	cdr3_nt	cdr3_aa
TRBV4-2	NA	once	TRBJ1-1	TGTGCCAGCAGCTTCCGACCCCGGCGAGGAAACACTGAAGCTTTCTTT	CASSFRPRRGNTEAFF
TRBV28	NA	NA	TRBJ1-2	TGTGCCAGCAGGTGGGGGGACGGCTACACCTTC	CASRWGDGYTF
TRBV19	TRBD1	NA	TRBJ2-7	TGTGCCAGTCGGAGGACAGGTTCCTACGAGCAGTACTTC	CASRRTGSYEQYF
TRBV6-5	TRBD1	NA	TRBJ1-1	TGTGCCAGCAGTTTCTCGACAGGGAGAGGGACTGAAGCTTTCTTT	CASSFSTGRGTEAFF
TRBV29-1	NA	NA	TRBJ1-3	TGCAGCGTTTGGGGGCTCTCTGGAAACACCATATATTTT	CSVWGLSGNTIYF
TRBV27	TRBD2	NA	TRBJ2-5	TGTGCCAGCTACCCCCTAGGAGCGGGGGTTGAGACCCAGTACTTC	CASYPLGAGVETQYF
TRBV6-6	NA	NA	TRBJ1-2	TGTGCCAGACAGGGTGGTGGCTACACCTTC	CARQGGGYTF
TRBV6-5	NA	NA	TRBJ2-1	TGTGCCAGCAGTTACTCGCTCCTACAGGGTGAGCAGTTCTTC	CASSYSLLQGEQFF
TRBV25-1	TRBD2	NA	TRBJ2-1	TGTGCCAGCAGTGCTAGCGGGAGTAGAGGGCATGAGCAGTTCTTC	CASSASGSRGHEQFF
TRBV9	NA	NA	TRBJ1-2	TGTGCCAGCAGCGGAGCGCGGGATGGCTACACCTTC	CASSGARDGYTF
TRBV6-1	TRBD1	NA	TRBJ2-2	TGTGCCAGCAGTCCCGGGACAGGGGCCAGGGAGCTGTTTTTT	CASSPGTGARELFF
TRBV28	TRBD2	NA	TRBJ2-7	TGTGCCAGCAGAGGCGGGAGCCTGACGGACGAGCAGTACTTC	CASRGGSLTDEQYF
TRBV6-5	NA	NA	TRBJ1-1	TGTGCCAGCAGTCCCTTAGGAGGGGGGGGGACTGAAGCTTTCTTT	CASSPLGGGGTEAFF
TRBV6-5	NA	NA	TRBJ1-1	TGTGCCAGCAGTTACTCAAGGAGGGCTAACACTGAAGCTTTCTTT	CASSYSRRANTEAFF
TRBV19	NA	once	TRBJ2-5	TGTGCCAGTAGTATGCGGTTACAAGAGACCCAGTACTTC	CASSMRLQETQYF
TRBV11-1	NA	NA	TRBJ1-1	TGTGCCAGCAGCTTACGGAGAGTGAACACTGAAGCTTTCTTT	CASSLRRVNTEAFF
TRBV19	TRBD2	NA	TRBJ2-1	TGTGCCAGTAGTCCGTGGGGTAGCGGGACCTACAATGAGCAGTTCTTC	CASSPWGSGTYNEQFF
TRBV18	NA	NA	TRBJ2-2	TGTGCCAGCAGCCCGGATAGCGGCTTTAGGACCGGGGAGCTGTTTTTT	CASSPDSGFRTGELFF
TRBV9	NA	NA	TRBJ2-5	TGTGCCAGCAGCGTCTCCAGGCAAGAGACCCAGTACTTC	CASSVSRQETQYF
TRBV27	TRBD1	NA	TRBJ2-7	TGTGCCAGCAGTTCCACAGGGGAGCCCTACGAGCAGTACTTC	CASSSTGEPYEQYF
TRBV29-1	TRBD2	NA	TRBJ2-7	TGCAGCGGCTCGCGGGGGGACCCCTACGAGCAGTACTTC	CSGSRGDPYEQYF
TRBV4-2	NA	NA	TRBJ2-6	TGTGCCAGCAGCCAAGCCGCAGGGGTTGGGGCCAACGTCCTGACTTTC	CASSQAAGVGANVLTF
TRBV5-1	NA	NA	TRBJ2-1	TGCGCCAGCAGCGTGCAGAGGGCGGTTGAGCAGTTCTTC	CASSVQRAVEQFF
TRBV10-3	TRBD2	NA	TRBJ2-1	TGTGCCATCAGCCCAGGCGGGAGTAGGAGCGAGCAGTTCTTC	CAISPGGSRSEQFF
TRBV19	TRBD2	once	TRBJ2-1	TGTGCCAGTAGTCTGGCTAGCGGTGGTCAATGGGAGCAGTTCTTC	CASSLASGGQWEQFF
TRBV5-1	TRBD2	NA	TRBJ2-7	TGCGCCAGCAGCTATTATAGCGGGAGCGGGTATGAGCAGTACTTC	CASSYYSGSGYEQYF
TRBV18	NA	few	TRBJ1-2	TGTGCCAGCTCACCGTCGAGCTATGGCTACACCTTC	CASSPSSYGYTF
TRBV2	NA	NA	TRBJ1-1	TGTGCCAGCAGTGATCCGTTGAACACTGAAGCTTTCTTT	CASSDPLNTEAFF
TRBV27	NA	NA	TRBJ2-3	TGTGCCAGCAGTTTATCGCAGGCAGATACGCAGTATTTT	CASSLSQADTQYF
TRBV13	NA	NA	TRBJ2-2	TGTGCCAGCAGTTCCCTTGCGAACACCGGGGAGCTGTTTTTT	CASSSLANTGELFF
TRBV4-1	NA	NA	TRBJ2-6	TGCGCCAGCAGCCCGGCGGGCCCTCCTGGGGCCAACGTCCTGACTTTC	CASSPAGPPGANVLTF
TRBV27	NA	NA	TRBJ2-5	TGTGCCAGCAGTTTAGGGGAGACATACCAAGAGACCCAGTACTTC	CASSLGETYQETQYF
TRBV14	NA	NA	TRBJ2-6	TGTGCCAGCAGCTCGCGACTAAACAGGGCCGGGGCCAACGTCCTGACTTTC	CASSSRLNRAGANVLTF
TRBV4-1	TRBD1	few	TRBJ2-7	TGCGCCAGCAGCCAACTAGACAGGGCCCACGAGCAGTACTTC	CASSQLDRAHEQYF
TRBV5-4	NA	NA	TRBJ2-5	TGTGCCAGCAGCTTCGCTTCTGCGGAAGAGACCCAGTACTTC	CASSFASAEETQYF
TRBV7-2	NA	NA	TRBJ1-2	TGTGCCAGCAGTTCCGGACAGAACTATGGCTACACCTTC	CASSSGQNYGYTF
TRBV6-5	NA	NA	TRBJ2-3	TGTGCCAGCAGTACCACAGGGTATGGCACAGATACGCAGTATTTT	CASSTTGYGTDTQYF
TRBV6-1	NA	NA	TRBJ1-5	TGTGCCAGCAGTGCCCAGGGAGGTCAGCCCCAGCATTTT	CASSAQGGQPQHF
TRBV6-5	TRBD1	NA	TRBJ2-2	TGTGCCAGCAGTTACTCGACAGGGGGCCGAACCGGGGAGCTGTTTTTT	CASSYSTGGRTGELFF
TRBV9	NA	once	TRBJ2-6	TGTGCCAGCAGCCCCCGGTTCAACCCCGCTGGGGCCAACGTCCTGACTTTC	CASSPRFNPAGANVLTF
TRBV10-1	TRBD1	NA	TRBJ2-7	TGCGCCAGCAGTGACCTCCGGGACAGGGCCTACGAGCAGTACTTC	CASSDLRDRAYEQYF
TRBV28	TRBD1	NA	TRBJ2-3	TGTGCCAGCAGTTCCCGGACAGGGGGCACAGATACGCAGTATTTT	CASSSRTGGTDTQYF
TRBV19	NA	NA	TRBJ1-2	TGTGCCAGTAGGAACAGGGCAACTAACTATGGCTACACCTTC	CASRNRATNYGYTF
TRBV15	NA	NA	TRBJ1-1	TGTGCCACCAGCAGATCTGGCCTGAGGTTTCAAAACACTGAAGCTTTCTTT	CATSRSGLRFQNTEAFF
TRBV7-6	NA	NA	TRBJ2-1	TGTGCCAGCAGCTTGAGTCTAGCCAATGAGCAGTTCTTC	CASSLSLANEQFF
TRBV27	TRBD2	NA	TRBJ2-3	TGTGCCAGCAGTCCTCGGACTAGCCCCGGCGCAGATACGCAGTATTTT	CASSPRTSPGADTQYF
TRBV7-9	NA	NA	TRBJ2-3	TGTGCCAGCAGCCGAGTGGGGGCGCTTACAGATACGCAGTATTTT	CASSRVGALTDTQYF
TRBV28	TRBD1	NA	TRBJ2-4	TGTGCCAGCAGTGGGACAGGGCAGGGGGCCAAAAACATTCAGTACTTC	CASSGTGQGAKNIQYF
TRBV30	NA	once	TRBJ2-3	TGTGCCTGGAGTCCCGGCGGAGCAGATACGCAGTATTTT	CAWSPGGADTQYF